This T cell receptor beta chain was sequenced for a study of OX40 agonist ivuxolimab in advanced cancers. Measured with immunoSEQ multiplex PCR; TCRdb has only the in-frame clones, and not every one. The data contain some 23,000 clones, over 70% of them singletons. This clone appeared a few times. CDR1 and CDR2 from the germline V gene are MNHNS and SASEGT. The germline V and J ends were trimmed by 7 bases and 11 bases, with 14 bases remaining between them. The CDR3 consists of 11 residues. The chain recombines TRBV6-1 with TRBJ1-1; D ambiguous. The sequences come from CD4+ or CD8+ T cells sorted from blood, collected in a trial of the OX40 agonist ivuxolimab. The origin of this receptor is an adult with an advanced solid tumor such as melanoma, head and neck, liver or kidney cancer. The CDR3 coding sequence is TGTGCCAGCACGTTTGGGAACTTGGCTTTCTTT. The encoded protein is CASTFGNLAFF.